A single T cell receptor beta chain is shown here with its context. Its antigen has not been determined. Base qualities were left out, and no much larger clone turns up one base away. The sample's treatment or condition label, decoded: live attenuated yellow fever vaccine strain. At each blood-draw timepoint, two biological replicates of bulk PBMCs were obtained. PBMCs were isolated from peripheral blood using a standard Ficoll-Paque protocol. RNA was extracted with TriZol from bulk PBMCs, CD4 and CD8 fractions, and dextramer-positive and dextramer-negative fractions. The data were taken from a study of T cells after yellow fever vaccination (dated by TCRdb to the late 2010s). At the level of the whole study: Libraries from fractions with low cell numbers were prepared with the SMART-Seq v4 Ultra Low Input RNA kit. To track T-cell clones before and after primary and booster YFV17D yellow fever vaccination, bulk TCR alpha and beta repertoires were sequenced longitudinally. Two healthy male donors, one aged 18 to 30 and one aged 30 to 39 years, were included in the cohort. Blood was collected at multiple timepoints before and after primary and secondary immunization, and bulk PBMC replicates and cell subsets were isolated. The full study reports these points: Computational filtering was required because FACS-sorted repertoires could contain abundant contaminating clonotypes from the bulk population. Compared with the primary T-cell response, the secondary T-cell response was weaker but faster, peaking on day 5 rather than day 15. After the booster, most clones that had expanded after primary vaccination were detected again (roughly 95% of CD4 and more than 85% of CD8), suggesting broad maintenance of memory. A small fraction of clonotypes appeared in both the CD4 and CD8 compartments, likely as a result of convergent recombination. Because the study included only a couple of donors, the extent to which the findings can be generalized is limited.

From a lookup of the germline V gene (reference sequence), CDR1 and CDR2 are LGHDT and YNNKEL. The V and J ends are trimmed by 0 bases and 3 bases, leaving 8 bases between them. The cysteine opens and the phenylalanine closes a CDR3 of 14 amino acids. CDR3 DNA only is kept here, 42 bases in frame from base 1. Sequencing took place on an Illumina NovaSeq 6000. TCR cDNA was made using 5'RACE template switching, a step that added a universal primer site and unique molecular identifiers. cDNA synthesis was primed from both the TCR alpha and TCR beta constant segments. Two PCR steps were used to amplify libraries, with sample barcodes and sequencing adapters being added in the second step. Sequencing of the libraries was done on either Illumina HiSeq 2500 (2x100 bp) or NovaSeq (2x150 bp). In the source study's methods: Demultiplexing of reads and collapsing into UMI consensus sequences were performed with MIGEC, and V(D)J alignment was carried out with MiXCR. Clonotypes responding to the vaccine were identified with edgeR on replicate PBMC samples, with the criteria of FDR below 0.01 and a log2 fold change above 5 up to day 15. Each bulk clonotype received a CD4 or CD8 identity based on whether the sequenced CD4 or CD8 repertoire contained that clonotype at higher abundance. TCRdb redid the processing of the public reads, applying fastp at Q25 and MiXCR, and retained in-frame beta chains. Rows with a matching CDR3 protein are joined into one entry that keeps the most common DNA and genes. V and J calls and clone size were set by TCRdb, not the authors. The sample table holds hundreds of thousands of distinct CDR3 sequences, of which 3.6% were seen once. The ten largest clones add up to 23% of the sample.

Recombination connected TRBV3-1 to TRBJ2-5; TRBD2 could be the D gene, as 6 bases match. The clonotype originates from a man aged 18 to 29 who received the YFV17D yellow fever vaccine. The sample was PBMCs, taken on the day of the yellow fever booster vaccination. The CDR3 region has the sequence CASSQDVAEETQYF. The DNA sequence is as follows: TGTGCCAGCAGCCAAGATGTAGCGGAAGAGACCCAGTACTTC.